The 4 T cell receptor beta chains in this list originate from one sample, sequenced in a study of tumor and adjacent non-tumor tissue in lung cancer. A modified ARM-PCR protocol with three rounds of nested PCR amplified TCRbeta. TCRdb recomputed calls from the multiplex PCR reads with MiXCR, one row per CDR3 protein. The sample holds fewer than 85,000 distinct CDR3 sequences; around 73% are singletons and the top ten take approximately 28%. The template was RNA from unsorted bulk tissue. Sequenced sample: lung tumor tissue. All receptors derive from a man aged 55 to 69 with non-small cell lung cancer.

At least ten counts were recorded for this clonotype. A much larger clone differs by one base, so this may be a read error. The chain joins TRBV20-1 to TRBJ2-3; TRBD2 aligns across 12 bases. There are 17 residues in the CDR3. Germline-derived CDR1 and CDR2 are DFQATT and SNEGSKA (reference sequence). The chain's CDR3 is CSAIPEGTSGWTGTQYF. Here the CDR3 DNA reads TGCAGTGCTATCCCTGAGGGGACTAGCGGGTGGACAGGTACGCAGTATTTT.

The rearrangement joins TRBV20-1 to TRBJ2-3; 8 nucleotides agree with TRBD2. The CDR3 is 14 amino acids. Germline V gene data show CDR1 as DFQATT and CDR2 as SNEGSKA (reference sequence). The V segment lost 6 bases and the J segment 5 bases; nucleotides outside the gene matches: 10. The CDR3 DNA reads TGCAGTGCCCCACAAGCGGGAGAGGTAGATACGCAGTATTTT. Residues: CSAPQAGEVDTQYF.

J is TRBJ2-7 and V is TRBV20-1, with D possibly being TRBD2 (6 bases). V was trimmed by 3 bases and J by 7 bases, leaving 25 bases between them. This CDR3 comprises 16 residues. The V gene's germline CDR1 is DFQATT and CDR2 SNEGSKA (reference sequence). Written as DNA, the CDR3 is TGCAGTGCTAGCGACCCCCGACGGGAGACACGCTATGAGCAGTACTTC. Residues: CSASDPRRETRYEQYF.

For this clonotype: The junction does not match germline at one end; this may be a read error. The rearrangement uses TRBV5-1 and TRBJ1-2; TRBD1 matches at 7 bases. The CDR3 totals 13 residues. Germline CDR1 and CDR2: SGHRS and YFSETQ. The CDR3 region has the DNA TGCCCCAGCAGCTTGGAGGGGGCGGATGGCTACACCTTC. Amino acids: CPSSLEGADGYTF.